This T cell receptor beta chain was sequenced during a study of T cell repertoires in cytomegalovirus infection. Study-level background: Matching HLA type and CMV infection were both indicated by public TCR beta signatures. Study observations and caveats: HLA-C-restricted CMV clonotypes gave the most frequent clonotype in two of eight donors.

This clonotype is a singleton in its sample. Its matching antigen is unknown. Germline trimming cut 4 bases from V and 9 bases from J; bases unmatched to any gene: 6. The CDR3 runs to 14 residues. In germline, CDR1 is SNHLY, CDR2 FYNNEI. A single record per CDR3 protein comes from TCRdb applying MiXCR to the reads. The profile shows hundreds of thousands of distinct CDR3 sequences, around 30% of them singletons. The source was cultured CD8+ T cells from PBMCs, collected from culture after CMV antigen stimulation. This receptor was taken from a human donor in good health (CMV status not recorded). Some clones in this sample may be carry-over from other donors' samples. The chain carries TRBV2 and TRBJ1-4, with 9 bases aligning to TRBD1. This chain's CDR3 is CASSGEDRGKKLFF. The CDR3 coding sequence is TGTGCCAGCAGTGGGGAGGACAGGGGTAAAAAACTGTTTTTT.